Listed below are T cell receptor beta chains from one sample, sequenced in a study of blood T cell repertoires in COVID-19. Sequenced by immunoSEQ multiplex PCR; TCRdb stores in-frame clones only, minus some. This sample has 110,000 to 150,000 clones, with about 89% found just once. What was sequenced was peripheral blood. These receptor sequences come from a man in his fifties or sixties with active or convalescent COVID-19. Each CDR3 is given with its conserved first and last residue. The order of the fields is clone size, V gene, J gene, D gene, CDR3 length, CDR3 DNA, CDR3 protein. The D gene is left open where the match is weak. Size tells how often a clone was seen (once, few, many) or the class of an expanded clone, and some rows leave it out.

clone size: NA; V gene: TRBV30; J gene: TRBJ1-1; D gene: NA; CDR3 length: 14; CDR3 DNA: TGTGCCTGGAGTGATCGAGGGAAAGGCGCTGAAGCTTTCTTT; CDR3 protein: CAWSDRGKGAEAFF
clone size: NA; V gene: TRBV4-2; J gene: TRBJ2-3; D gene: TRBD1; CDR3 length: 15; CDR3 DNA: TGTGCCAGCAGCCAAAGCCCACAGGGGGTGAATACGCAGTATTTT; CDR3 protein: CASSQSPQGVNTQYF
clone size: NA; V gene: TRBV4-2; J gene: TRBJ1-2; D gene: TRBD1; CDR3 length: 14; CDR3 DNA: TGTGCCAGCAGCTTCCCCGGGACAGCCTATGGCTACACCTTC; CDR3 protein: CASSFPGTAYGYTF
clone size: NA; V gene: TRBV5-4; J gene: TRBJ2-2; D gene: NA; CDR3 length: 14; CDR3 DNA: TGTGCCAGCAGCTTGTTGCGGGCGACCGGGGAGCTGTTTTTT; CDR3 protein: CASSLLRATGELFF
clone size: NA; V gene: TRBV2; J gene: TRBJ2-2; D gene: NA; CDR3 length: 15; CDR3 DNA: TGTGCCAGCAGCTCGACTAGACCGAGCGCCGGGGAGCTGTTTTTT; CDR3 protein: CASSSTRPSAGELFF
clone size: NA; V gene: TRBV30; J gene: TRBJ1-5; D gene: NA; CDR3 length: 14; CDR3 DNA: TGTGCCTGTACCTGGGACACCGATTATCAGCCCCAGCATTTT; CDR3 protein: CACTWDTDYQPQHF
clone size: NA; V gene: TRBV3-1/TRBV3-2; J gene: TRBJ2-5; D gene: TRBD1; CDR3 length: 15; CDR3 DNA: TGTGCCAGCAGCCCGCCCCGGGACAGACAAGAGACCCAGTACTTC; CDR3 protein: CASSPPRDRQETQYF
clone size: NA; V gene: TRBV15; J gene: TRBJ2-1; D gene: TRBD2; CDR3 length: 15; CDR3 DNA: TGTGCCACCAGCAGTCTTAGCGGGACTTACAATGAGCAGTTCTTC; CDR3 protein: CATSSLSGTYNEQFF
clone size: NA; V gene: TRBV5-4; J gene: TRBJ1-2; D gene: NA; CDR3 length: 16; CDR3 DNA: TGTGCCAGCAGCTCCTGGGGGGGGCTGGCTAACTATGGCTACACCTTC; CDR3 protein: CASSSWGGLANYGYTF
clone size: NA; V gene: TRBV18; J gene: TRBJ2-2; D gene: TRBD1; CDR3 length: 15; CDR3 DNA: TGTGCCAGCTCACTGGACAGGGCGAACACCGGGGAGCTGTTTTTT; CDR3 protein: CASSLDRANTGELFF
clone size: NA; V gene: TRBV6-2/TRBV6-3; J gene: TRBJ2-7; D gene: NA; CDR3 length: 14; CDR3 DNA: TGTGCCAGCAGTTACTCGTTCAGTAACTACGAGCAGTACTTC; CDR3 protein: CASSYSFSNYEQYF
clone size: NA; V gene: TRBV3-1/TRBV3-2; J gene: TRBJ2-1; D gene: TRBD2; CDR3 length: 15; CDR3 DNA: TGTGCCAGCAGTCCAACTAGCGGGGGACGCAATGAGCAGTTCTTC; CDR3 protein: CASSPTSGGRNEQFF
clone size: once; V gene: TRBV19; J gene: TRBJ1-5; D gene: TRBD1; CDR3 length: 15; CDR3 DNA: TGTGCCAGTGACCCTCTGAGACAGGGAAACCAGCCCCAGCATTTT; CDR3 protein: CASDPLRQGNQPQHF
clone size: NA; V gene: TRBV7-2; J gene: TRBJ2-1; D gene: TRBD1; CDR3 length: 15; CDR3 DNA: TGTGCCAGCAGCTTAGGGACAGGGAGAAACAATGAGCAGTTCTTC; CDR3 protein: CASSLGTGRNNEQFF
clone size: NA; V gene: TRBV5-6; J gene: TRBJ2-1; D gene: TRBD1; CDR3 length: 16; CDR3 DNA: TGTGCCAGCAGCTTGTACGGGGACAGCTCCTACAATGAGCAGTTCTTC; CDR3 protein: CASSLYGDSSYNEQFF
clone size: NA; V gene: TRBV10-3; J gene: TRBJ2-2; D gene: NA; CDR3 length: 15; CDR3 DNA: TGTGCCATCAAGTCGTCACAGGCGGACACCGGGGAGCTGTTTTTT; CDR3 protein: CAIKSSQADTGELFF
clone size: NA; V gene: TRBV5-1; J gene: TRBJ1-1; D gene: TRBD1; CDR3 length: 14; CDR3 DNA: TGCGCCAGCAGCCCACAGGGGGCGGTCACTGAAGCTTTCTTT; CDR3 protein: CASSPQGAVTEAFF
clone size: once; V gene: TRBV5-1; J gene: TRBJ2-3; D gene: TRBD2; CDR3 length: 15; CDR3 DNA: TGCGCCAGCAGCTTTATCGGACTAGCAGAAGATACGCAGTATTTT; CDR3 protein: CASSFIGLAEDTQYF
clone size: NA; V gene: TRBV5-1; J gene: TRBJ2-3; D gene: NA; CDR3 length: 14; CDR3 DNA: TGCGCCAGCAGCTTCAGGTCGCCCGAAGATACGCAGTATTTT; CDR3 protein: CASSFRSPEDTQYF
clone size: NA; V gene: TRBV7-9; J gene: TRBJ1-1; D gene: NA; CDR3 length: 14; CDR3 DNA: TGTGCCAGCAGCTTCCGCTCGGGAGGCACTGAAGCTTTCTTT; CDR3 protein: CASSFRSGGTEAFF
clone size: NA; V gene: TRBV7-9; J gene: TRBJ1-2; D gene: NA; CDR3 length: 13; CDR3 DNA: TGTGCCAGCAGCTTAGAGTGGGGAGATGGCTACACCTTC; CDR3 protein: CASSLEWGDGYTF
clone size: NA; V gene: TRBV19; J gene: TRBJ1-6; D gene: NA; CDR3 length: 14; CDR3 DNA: TGTGCCAGTAGTATTGGCAGGTCTAATTCACCCCTCCACTTT; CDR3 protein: CASSIGRSNSPLHF